This TCR beta chain was sequenced for a study of cytomegalovirus exposure and HLA in healthy donors. Study at large: An earlier analysis identified 117 million unique TCR beta sequences in 150 million to 200 million T cells.

It was with 60 Vbeta and 13 Jbeta primers that the PCR ran. Some clones are missing from TCRdb's copy, which holds only in-frame ones; the method was immunoSEQ multiplex PCR. The repertoire has about 190,000 clones, roughly 87% of them found once; the top ten carry about 1.1%. The CDR3 sequence is 13 residues long. The V gene end was trimmed by 6 bases and the J gene end by 4 bases; junction bases not matched to a gene: 4. Germline CDR1 and CDR2: MNHNY and SVGAGI (reference sequence). V gene TRBV6-6 combines with J gene TRBJ2-7, with 9 bases matching TRBD1. The receptor's source is a boy aged 2 to 10 in good health and CMV-seronegative. The sample comprised PBMCs. CDR3 coding DNA: TGTGCCAGCAGGAGGGGACAGGGTTACGAGCAGTACTTC. Its translation: CASRRGQGYEQYF.